Here is one T cell receptor (beta chain) with its context. This CDR3 is 14 amino acids long. Germline CDR1 reads SNHLY; CDR2 reads FYNNEI. The V segment lost 4 bases and the J segment 7 bases; nucleotides outside the gene matches: 4. The data were obtained in a study of blood T cell repertoires in COVID-19. Here immunoSEQ multiplex PCR was the method, and the copy in TCRdb shows in-frame clones only, minus some. The profile covers a few hundred thousand clones, with approximately 85% appearing a single time and 1.5% to 2% taken by the ten largest. The clonotype was recovered from a woman between 50 and 59 years old with acute or convalescent COVID-19. V and J are TRBV2 and TRBJ1-6; TRBD1 matches at 7 bases. Source material: peripheral blood. CDR3 sequence reads: CASSGRTGNSPLHF. The CDR3 region has the DNA TGTGCCAGCAGTGGAAGGACAGGAAATTCACCCCTCCACTTT.